The 26 T cell receptor beta chains presented below share a single source sample, sequenced in a study of T cells after yellow fever vaccination. TCRdb ran MiXCR on the 5' RACE reads and lists one entry per CDR3 protein. The data hold about 68,000 distinct CDR3 sequences, with approximately 7% observed a single time. Sequencing was performed on CD8+ T cells sorted from PBMCs, taken roughly 46 days after the first yellow fever vaccination. All receptors come from a man between 18 and 35 years old who received the YFV17D yellow fever vaccine.

This clonotype was picked up many times. The genes are TRBV6-1 and TRBJ2-3; possible D gene TRBD2, 7 bases. The CDR3 covers 16 residues. CDR1 MNHNS and CDR2 SASEGT come from the germline V gene. V lost 6 bases and J lost 2, with 18 bases in between. CDR3: CASSLAGGGVTDTQYF. Written as DNA, the CDR3 is TGTGCCAGCAGCCTCGCTGGCGGGGGCGTCACAGATACGCAGTATTTT.

The sample holds many counts of this clonotype. The gene calls are TRBV7-9 and TRBJ2-7; 7 bases line up with TRBD2. Per germline, CDR1 SEHNR and CDR2 FQNEAQ (reference sequence). The trim removed 4 bases at V and 6 bases at J, leaving 3 bases unmatched. The CDR3 runs 12 residues. The DNA of the CDR3 is TGTGCCAGCAGCTACGGGGGGTCCGAGCAGTACGTC. Its protein product is CASSYGGSEQYV.

The sample holds many counts of this clonotype. The rearrangement uses TRBV12-3 or TRBV12-4 and TRBJ1-2, with D tentatively TRBD1 (5 bases). Trimming shortened V by 4 bases and J by 4 bases, and 10 bases separated the two germline ends. The CDR3 covers 13 residues. CDR3 nucleotide sequence: TGTGCCAGCAGTTCGGGGGAGTCCTATGGCTACACCTTC. Translating gives CASSSGESYGYTF.

This rearrangement joins TRBV3-1 to TRBJ2-1; D may be TRBD2 (6 bases). Germline assignment: CDR1 LGHDT and CDR2 YNNKEL (reference sequence). Trimming shortened V by 2 bases and J by 0 bases, and 14 bases separated the two germline ends. This CDR3 comprises 17 residues. CDR3 sequence reads: CASSQTSGGPSYNEQFF. The CDR3 DNA reads TGTGCCAGCAGCCAAACATCCGGGGGTCCCTCCTACAATGAGCAGTTCTTC.

This clonotype was counted at least ten times. J is TRBJ2-1 and V is TRBV9, with D uncertain. The germline gives CDR1 SGDLS, CDR2 YYNGEE. The V gene lost 2 bases and the J gene lost 0 bases, with 12 bases spanning the gap. This CDR3 is 16 amino acids long. The CDR3 loop reads CASSVEGRVSYNEQFF. The CDR3 DNA reads as TGTGCCAGCAGCGTGGAAGGACGGGTCTCCTACAATGAGCAGTTCTTC.

The chain couples TRBV15 to TRBJ1-5; D unresolved. V was shortened by 5 bases and J by 0 bases, with 8 bases between the two germline ends. This CDR3 region has 14 residues. Germline loops: CDR1 LNHNV, CDR2 YYDKDF (reference sequence). CDR3 region: CATSPFGSNQPQHF. For the CDR3, the DNA is TGTGCCACCAGCCCCTTTGGTAGCAATCAGCCCCAGCATTTT.

This clonotype occurred once. This may arise from a read error, as a much more abundant clone is one base away. The chain links TRBV12-3 or TRBV12-4 to TRBJ2-3; D possibly corresponds to TRBD2 (5 bases). The CDR3 is 15 residues long. With 2 bases removed from V and 2 bases from J, the gap between germline ends came to 11 bases. The CDR3 DNA is TGTGCCAGCAGTTTATTAGCGAGGTACACAGATACGCAGTATTTT. Its translation is CASSLLARYTDTQYF.

The J gene is TRBJ1-1, the V gene TRBV5-4; maybe TRBD1 (5 bases). Germline lookup yields CDR1 SGHNT and CDR2 YYREEE (reference sequence). V was trimmed by 1 base and J by 0 bases, leaving 16 bases between them. The CDR3 runs 17 residues. For the CDR3, the DNA is TGTGCCAGCAGCTTGCCTGGGGACGGCGACTTGAACACTGAAGCTTTCTTT. Its protein product is CASSLPGDGDLNTEAFF.

This clonotype was observed a few times. The chain carries TRBV7-2 and TRBJ1-1, with D uncertain. Germline V gene data show CDR1 as SGHTA and CDR2 as FQGNSA. Trimming left V 2 bases short and J 0 bases short, with 13 bases between. The CDR3 is made up of 16 amino acids. CDR3 sequence (DNA): TGTGCCAGCAGCTTACTATTTACAGTCATGAACACTGAAGCTTTCTTT. Amino acids: CASSLLFTVMNTEAFF.

This clonotype has more than one count but fewer than ten. CDR3 DNA sequence: TGCGCCAGCAGCCAAACCGGAGCGGGGGGACCGGTGCAGGATACGCAGTATTTT. Its protein product is CASSQTGAGGPVQDTQYF. The chain employs TRBV4-1 and TRBJ2-3; 9 bases match TRBD2. J was trimmed by 6 bases and V by 2 bases; bases with no gene match: 15. Germline V CDR1 and CDR2: MGHRA, YSYEKL. The CDR3 length is 18 residues.

This clonotype was counted many times. The chain uses TRBV19 and TRBJ2-2; TRBD1 agrees at 11 bases. Trimming removed 4 bases from V and 4 bases from J; junction bases left unmatched: 2. The CDR3 is 15 amino acids. Germline CDR1 and CDR2: LNHDA and SQIVND (reference sequence). The DNA of the CDR3 is TGTGCCAGTAGTACGGGGACAGGGGGCACCGGGGAGCTGTTTTTT. Its protein is CASSTGTGGTGELFF. Using reference TRBV19 and TRBJ2-2 for the parts outside the CDR3, the full variable domain is DGGITQSPKYLFRKEGQNVTLSCEQNLNHDAMYWYRQDPGQGLRLIYYSQIVNDFQKGDIAEGYSVSREKKESFPLTVTSAQKNPTAFYLCASSTGTGGTGELFFGEGSRLTVL.

This clonotype was recorded many times. The V and J genes are TRBV5-5 and TRBJ1-1; TRBD1 is a possible D gene (5 bases). The CDR3 spans 15 residues. Per the germline V gene, CDR1 is SGHKS and CDR2 is YYEKEE (reference sequence). Trimming took off 2 bases at V and 4 bases at J, with 15 bases between the two ends. CDR3 sequence: CASSLGPPGGTEAFF. The CDR3 DNA follows: TGTGCCAGCAGCTTAGGGCCCCCCGGGGGCACTGAAGCTTTCTTT.

The rearrangement uses TRBV19 and TRBJ2-5, with 10 bases lining up with TRBD2. The V and J ends lost 1 base and 3 bases, in that order; junction bases with no gene match: 14. Germline V gives CDR1 LNHDA, CDR2 SQIVND (reference sequence). The CDR3 is 19 residues long. The CDR3 nucleotides read TGTGCCAGTAGTATAGGGCCTAGCGGGGGAGATTTGAACAAAGAGACCCAGTACTTC. Protein sequence: CASSIGPSGGDLNKETQYF.

This clonotype was seen at least ten times. This chain uses TRBV7-9 with TRBJ2-5, with D hard to call. Trimming stripped 2 bases from V and 5 bases from J, with 12 bases between. CDR3 length: 14 amino acids. Looked up from germline, CDR1 is SEHNR and CDR2 is FQNEAQ (reference sequence). CDR3 loop: CASSLIVDRETQYF. CDR3 sequence (DNA): TGTGCCAGCAGCTTAATTGTGGATAGGGAGACCCAGTACTTC. The complete variable domain, with remaining parts taken from reference TRBV7-9 and TRBJ2-5, reads DTGVSQNPRHKITKRGQNVTFRCDPISEHNRLYWYRQTLGQGPEFLTYFQNEAQLEKSRLLSDRFSAERPKGSFSTLEIQRTEQGDSAMYLCASSLIVDRETQYFGPGTRLLVL.

Comments on this clonotype: A much larger clone differs from this one at a single base, so this may be a read error. The rearrangement uses TRBV7-9 and TRBJ2-7; 7 bases are shared with TRBD2. Unmatched junction bases numbered 7, after V lost 5 bases and J lost 6 bases. CDR1 is SEHNR and CDR2 is FQNEAQ in the germline V gene (reference sequence). This CDR3 is 13 amino acids long. For the CDR3, the DNA is TGTGCCAGCAGCCCTCGGGGGGATTCCGAGCAGTACTTC. It encodes CASSPRGDSEQYF. The complete variable domain, with remaining parts taken from reference TRBV7-9 and TRBJ2-7, reads DTGVSQNPRHKITKRGQNVTFRCDPISEHNRLYWYRQTLGQGPEFLTYFQNEAQLEKSRLLSDRFSAERPKGSFSTLEIQRTEQGDSAMYLCASSPRGDSEQYFGPGTRLTVT.

The chain recombines TRBV5-5 with TRBJ1-1, with D unresolved. V was clipped by 2 bases and J by 2 bases, with 13 bases between them. CDR1 SGHKS and CDR2 YYEKEE come from the germline V gene (reference sequence). The CDR3 extends over 15 amino acids. The CDR3 loop reads CASSLVSGKNTEAFF. The CDR3 bases are TGTGCCAGCAGCTTAGTGTCCGGGAAAAACACTGAAGCTTTCTTT.

The chain combines TRBV7-2 with TRBJ1-1; D is unclear. This CDR3 is built from 14 residues. Germline V gene sequence: CDR1 SGHTA, CDR2 FQGNSA. V lost 5 bases and J 4 bases, leaving 14 bases between the germline ends. In DNA form, the CDR3 reads TGTGCCAGCAGCCAAACGCTGGTGCGCACTGAAGCTTTCTTT. The encoded protein is CASSQTLVRTEAFF.

The V and J genes are TRBV5-4 and TRBJ2-7, with unresolved D. The CDR3 loop spans 12 amino acids. Per germline, CDR1 SGHNT and CDR2 YYREEE (reference sequence). Trimming removed 3 bases at V and 0 bases at J, with 4 bases between. The CDR3 region has the DNA TGTGCCAGCAGCTCTAGCTCCTACGAGCAGTACGTC. This codes for CASSSSSYEQYV.

This clonotype has ten or more counts. The chain uses TRBV27 and TRBJ2-3; 10 bases match TRBD1. The CDR3 is 14 residues long. The germline gives CDR1 MNHEY, CDR2 SMNVEV (reference sequence). The trim removed 6 bases at V and 4 bases at J, leaving 4 bases unmatched. CDR3 loop: CASRGQGFADTQYF. DNA for the CDR3: TGTGCCAGCAGGGGACAGGGGTTCGCAGATACGCAGTATTTT.

V and J are TRBV4-1 and TRBJ1-2; D possibly corresponds to TRBD1 (5 bases). Germline V gives CDR1 MGHRA, CDR2 YSYEKL. The CDR3 contains 15 residues. V was cut by 0 bases and J by 2 bases, with 10 bases left in between. The CDR3 DNA sequence: TGCGCCAGCAGCCAAGAACAGGACGAGAACTATGGCTACACCTTC. Translated: CASSQEQDENYGYTF.

This clonotype was observed a handful of times. CDR3 residues: CASSDDLAKNIQYF. The CDR3 nucleotides read TGTGCCAGCAGCGACGATTTAGCCAAAAACATTCAGTACTTC. The chain has TRBV9 and TRBJ2-4; D call uncertain. The CDR3 spans 14 residues. In germline, CDR1 is SGDLS, CDR2 YYNGEE. Deletions cut 3 bases from V and 0 bases from J, with 7 bases between.

This chain links TRBV12-3 or TRBV12-4 with TRBJ2-2; D remains unclear. The CDR3 contains 12 residues. Trimming cost V 4 bases and J 5 bases, with 5 bases left between them. In nucleotides, the CDR3 is TGTGCCAGCAGTTCCCAGACCGGGGAGCTGTTTTTT. Amino acids: CASSSQTGELFF.

This clonotype was seen at least ten times. DNA for the CDR3: TGTGCCAGCAGTTTCGGACTACTGTACGAGCAGTACTTC. Translation gives CASSFGLLYEQYF. This chain uses TRBV27 with TRBJ2-7; D may be TRBD2 (6 bases). Germline CDR1 and CDR2: MNHEY and SMNVEV (reference sequence). The CDR3 has 13 residues. Between the trimmed V and J ends, which lost 3 bases and 4 bases, there was a span of 10 bases.

The sample holds many counts of this clonotype. The V and J genes are TRBV12-3 or TRBV12-4 and TRBJ2-3, with 13 bases aligning to TRBD2. The junction had 4 bases not matched to a gene; V was cut back by 3 bases and J by 4 bases. This CDR3 region has 16 residues. CDR3 sequence: CASSFGTSGDPDTQYF. CDR3 DNA sequence: TGTGCCAGCAGTTTCGGGACTAGCGGGGACCCAGATACGCAGTATTTT.

The V call is TRBV7-9, the J call TRBJ2-5; 7 bases are a match to TRBD2. V gave up 4 bases and J gave up 2 bases; unmatched junction bases: 7. There are 15 residues in the CDR3. Germline loops: CDR1 SEHNR, CDR2 FQNEAQ (reference sequence). CDR3 sequence: CASSWRDYPQETQYF. The CDR3 region has the DNA TGTGCCAGCAGCTGGCGGGACTACCCTCAAGAGACCCAGTACTTC.

There are a few counts of this clonotype. The chain uses TRBV7-9 and TRBJ2-3; 13 bases fit TRBD2. CDR1 and CDR2 (germline): SEHNR, FQNEAQ (reference sequence). Trimming removed 10 bases from V and 4 bases from J; junction bases left unmatched: 8. The CDR3 sequence is 15 residues long. The CDR3 nucleotides are TGTGCCACCCTCGGACTAGCGGGGGTTCCAGATACGCAGTATTTT. The encoded protein is CATLGLAGVPDTQYF.